The TCR beta chain under discussion was sequenced for a study of CD8+ T cells in alopecia areata. Treatment: oral pan-JAK inhibitor, 5-10 mg twice daily. For this clone: Its antigen remains unidentified.

V gave up 0 bases and J gave up 0 bases, with 15 bases separating them. Germline V gene sequence: CDR1 MNHEY, CDR2 SMNVEV (reference sequence). CDR3 length equals 19 residues. Study results and limitations: Sharing of TCR sequences between patients (possibly for HLA-related reasons) was less clear than in mice. There were many expanded lesional clones persisting in scalp and blood during tofacitinib. Affected scalp, especially in alopecia totalis/universalis, had a higher clonality than normal scalp did.

The authors extracted RNA and reverse transcribed it into cDNA as the sequencing template. Profiling relied on immunoSEQ multiplex PCR, and the TCRdb table lists in-frame clones only, not all of them. This table holds fewer than 250,000 clones, around two fifths found once. The sequenced sample was CD4+ T cells sorted from blood, obtained between weeks 30 and 35, from a patient treated with tofacitinib. The sequence derives from a human donor with alopecia areata. The genes are TRBV27 and TRBJ2-6; weak D call: TRBD2 (6 bases). The CDR3 DNA reads as TGTGCCAGCAGTTTATCGTTCGGGGGACTTAGCTCTGGGGCCAACGTCCTGACTTTC. Translation gives CASSLSFGGLSSGANVLTF.